This T cell receptor beta chain was found in a study of T cell changes during pregnancy in multiple sclerosis (dated by TCRdb to between 2018 and 2021). A note on the overall study: Changes in the T cell repertoire over the course of pregnancy were examined in this study in women with multiple sclerosis.

The method behind the library was the immunoSEQ multiplex PCR assay. TCRdb took this table from immuneACCESS and kept in-frame rearrangements with V and J called. Such tables lack part of the clones; where checked against another copy, unresolved V genes explain under half of the gap, and the rest is unexplained. This sample lists 50,000 or so clones; 92% were detected once. The ten largest clones capture 0.25% to 0.3% of the sample. About this clone itself: No cognate antigen has been identified for it. There are no base qualities to consult, and no much larger clone falls within one base.

From its cysteine to its phenylalanine, the CDR3 spans 16 amino acids. Only the CDR3 region is kept as DNA, spanning 48 bases read in frame from base 1. V loses 2 bases of germline sequence and J loses 7 bases, and the interval between the two ends is 17 bases. The germline V gene sets CDR1 to MDHEN and CDR2 to SYDVKM. This specimen was CD4+ T cells from peripheral blood mononuclear cells, taken in the second trimester of pregnancy. The source of this sequence is a female donor with multiple sclerosis, enrolled in a pregnancy study. The receptor chain draws on TRBV28 and TRBJ2-2, with TRBD1 tentatively as D gene (5 bases match). The CDR3 loop reads CASSLRGFFTGGELFF. The sequenced DNA: TGTGCCAGCAGTTTAAGGGGATTCTTTACCGGCGGGGAGCTGTTTTTT.